This T cell receptor (beta chain) was captured in a study of T cell repertoires in cytomegalovirus infection. MiXCR, run by TCRdb on the reads, gives a single entry per CDR3 protein. The data show a few hundred thousand distinct CDR3 sequences, with roughly 43% seen just once and 48% held by the top ten. To note about this clonotype: Antigen specificity is unknown.

Germline assignment: CDR1 MDHEN and CDR2 SYDVKM. This CDR3 region has 14 residues. V was shortened by 7 bases and J by 2 bases, with 12 bases between the two germline ends. This specimen was cultured PBMCs, taken from culture after CMV antigen stimulation. This TCR was recovered from a human donor in good health (CMV status not recorded). Some clones in this sample may be carry-over from other donors' samples. The V and J genes are TRBV28 and TRBJ2-1; tentatively, D is TRBD2 (5 bases). CDR3 bases: TGTGCCAGCATCGGCCTAGCCCCCTACAATGAGCAGTTCTTC. Translating it yields CASIGLAPYNEQFF.